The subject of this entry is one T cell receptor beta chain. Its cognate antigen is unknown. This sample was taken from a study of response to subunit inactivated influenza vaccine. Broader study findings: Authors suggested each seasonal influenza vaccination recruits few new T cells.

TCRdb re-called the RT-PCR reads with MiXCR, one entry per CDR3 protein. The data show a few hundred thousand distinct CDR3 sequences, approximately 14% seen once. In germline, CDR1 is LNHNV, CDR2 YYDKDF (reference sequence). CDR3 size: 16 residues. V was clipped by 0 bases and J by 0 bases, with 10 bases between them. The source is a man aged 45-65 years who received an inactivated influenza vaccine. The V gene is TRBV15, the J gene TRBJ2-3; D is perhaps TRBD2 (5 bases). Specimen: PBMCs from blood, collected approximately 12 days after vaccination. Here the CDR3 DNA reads TGTGCCACCAGCAGAGATAGCGTCATTAGCACAGATACGCAGTATTTT. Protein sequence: CATSRDSVISTDTQYF.